Below are 23 T cell receptor beta chains sequenced from a single sample in a study of T cells in Graves' hyperthyroidism and ophthalmopathy. RNA transcripts gave rise to amplified TCR beta CDR3 regions. TCR CDR3 regions were first amplified by RT-PCR with HTBI primers. MiXCR, applied by TCRdb to the multiplex PCR reads, yields one record per CDR3 protein. In the table there are around 690,000 distinct CDR3 sequences, roughly 17% of which are singletons. Sequencing was done on a sample of blood. The receptors were sampled from a man aged 45-65 years with Graves' hyperthyroidism.

J is TRBJ1-1 and V is TRBV25-1, with D unresolved. The V gene lost 1 base and the J gene lost 10 bases, with 10 bases spanning the gap. CDR1 and CDR2 from the germline V gene are MGHDK and SYGVNS. This CDR3 spans 12 amino acids. CDR3 sequence reads: CASSEFSQGAFF. CDR3 sequence (DNA): TGTGCCAGCAGTGAATTTAGCCAAGGAGCTTTCTTT.

This clonotype was seen many times. The V and J genes are TRBV10-3 and TRBJ1-1; TRBD1 agrees at 7 bases. From germline, CDR1 is ENHRY and CDR2 SYGVKD. There are 11 residues in the CDR3. V lost 9 bases to trimming and J lost 5 bases; unmatched junction nucleotides: 3. CDR3 loop: CAIKQGTEAFF. In DNA form, the CDR3 reads TGTGCCATTAAACAGGGGACTGAAGCTTTCTTT.

This clonotype was detected ten times or more. The chain combines TRBV28 with TRBJ2-2; D gene uncertain. This CDR3 comprises 15 residues. Germline-derived CDR1 and CDR2 are MDHEN and SYDVKM. Trimming cost V 10 bases and J 6 bases, with 21 bases left between them. The CDR3 sequence: CATQIVNVGPGELFF. CDR3 bases: TGTGCCACACAGATTGTGAATGTAGGGCCCGGGGAGCTGTTTTTT.

This clonotype was seen a few times. The CDR3 DNA sequence: TGTGCCATCAGTAAGGAGGGGAACTATGGCTACACCTTC. It specifies CAISKEGNYGYTF. The chain recombines TRBV10-3 with TRBJ1-2, with a tentative D call TRBD1 (5 bases). The length of the CDR3 is 13 residues. Trimming stripped 5 bases from V and 2 bases from J, with 9 bases between. Germline V CDR1 and CDR2: ENHRY, SYGVKD.

The V call is TRBV20-1, the J call TRBJ2-2; possible D gene TRBD2, 7 bases. Germline V gene lookup returns CDR1 DFQATT and CDR2 SNEGSKA (reference sequence). The CDR3 totals 15 residues. Trimming removed 5 bases at V and 8 bases at J, with 21 bases between. The CDR3 nucleotides are TGCAGTGCTCCGGACCAACGGGGGGCCCGGGGGGAGCTGTTTTTT. Translated, it gives CSAPDQRGARGELFF.

The chain is built from TRBV5-5 and TRBJ2-6; D might be TRBD1 or TRBD2, each matching 5 bases. The CDR3 sequence is 14 residues long. V was shortened by 4 bases and J by 2 bases, with 7 bases between the two germline ends. From germline, CDR1 is SGHKS and CDR2 YYEKEE (reference sequence). The CDR3 region has the DNA TGTGCCAGCAGCAGGGACGCTGGGGCCAACGTCCTGACTTTC. This translates into CASSRDAGANVLTF.

This clonotype showed up just a few times. CDR3 amino acids: CASSLGNKGRRNQPQHF. CDR3 DNA: TGTGCCAGCAGCTTAGGGAATAAGGGAAGGCGCAATCAGCCCCAGCATTTT. The chain uses TRBV7-9 and TRBJ1-5; no firm D call. The V and J ends lost 1 base and 2 bases respectively, with 15 bases between them. The length of the CDR3 is 17 residues. Germline V CDR1 and CDR2: SEHNR, FQNEAQ (reference sequence).

The V and J genes are TRBV6-2 or TRBV6-3 and TRBJ2-1; 9 bases line up with TRBD2. The CDR3 loop spans 12 amino acids. The germline gives CDR1 MNHEY, CDR2 SVGEGT. V shed 8 bases and J 6 bases; nucleotides not matched to a gene: 2. The CDR3 protein is CASLTSGNEQFF. The DNA for the CDR3 is TGTGCCAGCCTGACTAGCGGCAATGAGCAGTTCTTC.

This clonotype was observed a handful of times. The V call is TRBV15, the J call TRBJ1-5; no clear D gene. Trimming cost V 0 bases and J 7 bases, with 16 bases left between them. This CDR3 comprises 16 residues. CDR1 and CDR2 (germline): LNHNV, YYDKDF (reference sequence). The CDR3 loop is CATSRDVGWARQPQHF. The DNA for the CDR3 is TGTGCCACCAGCAGAGATGTGGGCTGGGCTAGGCAGCCCCAGCATTTT.

This chain links TRBV5-1 with TRBJ2-7, with 9 bases matching TRBD1. V lost 1 base, J lost 1 base, and 3 bases stayed unmatched. The CDR3 extends over 15 amino acids. Germline loops: CDR1 SGHRS, CDR2 YFSETQ. The CDR3 here is CASSLRDRASYEQYF. CDR3 in DNA: TGCGCCAGCAGCTTGCGGGACAGGGCATCCTACGAGCAGTACTTC.

This clonotype was seen more than once but under ten times. One end of the junction does not line up with germline, which may come from a read error. The chain links TRBV7-8 to TRBJ2-7, with D uncertain. CDR1 and CDR2 (germline): SGHVS, FQNEAQ. The CDR3 loop spans 12 amino acids. The CDR3 loop is CAGSLGFYEQYF. CDR3 DNA sequence: TGTGCCGGCAGCTTAGGGTTCTACGAGCAGTACTTC.

The chain employs TRBV25-1 and TRBJ2-3; D is uncertain. Trimming took off 1 base at V and 3 bases at J, with 11 bases between the two ends. Germline lookup yields CDR1 MGHDK and CDR2 SYGVNS. This CDR3 contains 15 residues. As DNA, the CDR3 is TGTGCCAGCAGTGAATCTCTCCGACGGACAGATACGCAGTATTTT. Its protein is CASSESLRRTDTQYF.

Only a few counts were recorded for this clonotype. This may be a read error, as it is one base from a much larger clone. The rearrangement joins TRBV20-1 to TRBJ2-5; the D call may be TRBD1 or TRBD2 (5 bases each). Deletions cut 5 bases from V and 3 bases from J, with 13 bases between. The CDR3 runs to 13 residues. The germline CDR1 and CDR2 sequences are DFQATT and SNEGSKA (reference sequence). CDR3 residues: CSAVRGREETQYF. CDR3 nucleotides: TGCAGTGCTGTGAGGGGTCGGGAAGAGACCCAGTACTTC.

This rearrangement joins TRBV5-1 to TRBJ1-1, with TRBD1 matching over 8 bases. The CDR3 sequence is 15 residues long. Per the germline V gene, CDR1 is SGHRS and CDR2 is YFSETQ. After removal of 4 bases from V and 1 base from J, the junction contained 6 bases not matched to a gene. This CDR3 reads CASSSSTGANTEAFF. The CDR3 coding sequence is TGCGCCAGCAGCAGCTCGACAGGGGCGAACACTGAAGCTTTCTTT.

This clonotype was recorded a few times. A much larger clone differs by one base, so this may be a read error. V usage is TRBV6-1 and J usage is TRBJ2-7; weak D call: TRBD1 (5 bases). The V gene lost 6 bases and the J gene lost 0 bases, with 6 bases spanning the gap. CDR3 length: 12 amino acids. Germline values: CDR1 MNHNS, CDR2 SASEGT. This chain's CDR3 is CASRTVSYEQYF. In DNA form, the CDR3 reads TGTGCCAGCAGGACAGTCTCCTACGAGCAGTACTTC.

In its sample, this clonotype was seen a few times. This sequence joins TRBV28 and TRBJ2-6; either TRBD1 or TRBD2 may fit D (5 bases each). Trimming removed 2 bases from V and 3 bases from J, with 23 bases in between. Per the germline V gene, CDR1 is MDHEN and CDR2 is SYDVKM. The CDR3 extends over 20 amino acids. The CDR3 nucleotides are TGTGCCAGCAGTTTAGAACCCCCCTACAAGCAGAGGGGTGGGGCCAACGTCCTGACTTTC. Protein sequence: CASSLEPPYKQRGGANVLTF.

This clonotype was detected ten times or more. The chain links TRBV27 to TRBJ2-7, with D unresolved. CDR3 length: 14 residues. Looked up from germline, CDR1 is MNHEY and CDR2 is SMNVEV (reference sequence). Trimming left V 0 bases short and J 7 bases short, with 13 bases between. The CDR3 DNA sequence: TGTGCCAGCAGTTTATCGCTCGGATACTCAGAGCAGTACTTC. It encodes CASSLSLGYSEQYF.

This rearrangement joins TRBV6-1 to TRBJ2-7, with D tentatively TRBD1 or TRBD2 (5 bases each). The germline gives CDR1 MNHNS, CDR2 SASEGT. The CDR3 contains 14 residues. The V end lost 7 bases, the J end lost 0 bases, and 13 bases lay between the germline ends. CDR3 sequence: CASIRDGSSYEQYF. Written as DNA, the CDR3 is TGTGCCAGCATCCGGGACGGCAGCTCCTACGAGCAGTACTTC.

This clonotype was observed many times. The rearrangement joins TRBV2 to TRBJ2-7, with 10 bases identical to TRBD2. The junction had 3 bases not matched to a gene; V was cut back by 2 bases and J by 2 bases. Germline CDR1 and CDR2: SNHLY and FYNNEI. CDR3 length: 15 amino acids. The CDR3 loop is CASSETSGIPYEQYF. As DNA, the CDR3 is TGTGCCAGCAGTGAAACTAGCGGGATCCCCTACGAGCAGTACTTC.

This clonotype occurred many times. CDR3 loop: CASSQTDRDGYTF. CDR3 bases: TGTGCCAGCAGCCAAACTGACAGGGACGGCTACACCTTC. The chain links TRBV3-1 to TRBJ1-2; 7 bases agree with TRBD1. This CDR3 has 13 residues. Per germline, CDR1 LGHDT and CDR2 YNNKEL (reference sequence). The V gene end was trimmed by 2 bases and the J gene end by 8 bases; junction bases not matched to a gene: 5.

The chain uses TRBV6-2 or TRBV6-3 and TRBJ2-2, with D hard to call. V was pared by 2 bases and J by 4 bases, with 11 bases between. The CDR3 covers 15 residues. Germline lookup yields CDR1 MNHEY and CDR2 SVGEGT. CDR3 in DNA: TGTGCCAGCAGTTACATTAGCCCCCCCACCGGGGAGCTGTTTTTT. It is translated as CASSYISPPTGELFF.

This clonotype was found once. The V and J genes are TRBV9 and TRBJ2-3, with D possibly TRBD1 on 5 matching bases. The ends were cut back, 0 bases at V and 3 bases at J, with 14 bases in the middle. The CDR3 runs to 16 residues. The V gene's germline CDR1 is SGDLS and CDR2 YYNGEE. The CDR3 loop reads CASSVESTAGTDTQYF. CDR3 sequence (DNA): TGTGCCAGCAGCGTAGAGTCGACCGCAGGGACAGATACGCAGTATTTT.

This clonotype has a handful of counts. The chain uses TRBV6-4 and TRBJ2-2; 7 bases fit TRBD1. The CDR3 loop spans 14 amino acids. Trimming at V came to 4 bases and at J to 9 bases, leaving 8 bases not matched to a gene. The germline V gene encodes CDR1 MRHNA and CDR2 SNTAGT. CDR3 sequence: CASSVLQGIRELFF. CDR3 sequence (DNA): TGTGCCAGCAGTGTTTTACAGGGGATCCGGGAGCTGTTTTTT.